Listed below are T cell receptor beta chains from one sample, sequenced in a study of beta chain features in type 1 diabetes. Data came from immunoSEQ multiplex PCR; TCRdb stores just in-frame clones and leaves some out. The profile covers a few hundred thousand clones, with 11% appearing a single time and 1% to 1.5% taken by the ten largest. Material for sequencing was central memory CD4+ T cells from blood. These receptors were obtained from a man between 18 and 35 years old in good health. Each CDR3 is given with its conserved first and last residue. D genes are given only for firm matches. The size of a clone is reported for some rows only, either as once, few or many, or as a class for expanded clones.

>.|.|TRBV19|TRBJ1-6
TGTGCCAGTGCTCCTCGCGGGAATAATTCACCCCTCCACTTT
CASAPRGNNSPLHF
>.|few|TRBV6-5|TRBJ2-7
TGTGCCAGCAGTCGGACGGAGGCCGCCTCCTACGAGCAGTACTTC
CASSRTEAASYEQYF
>.|.|TRBV7-3|TRBJ2-1
TGTGCCAGCAGCGCGTCTACCTACAATGAGCAGTTCTTC
CASSASTYNEQFF
>TRBD1|many|TRBV4-1|TRBJ1-2
TGCGCCAGCAGCCTCCGACAGGGAGCTAACTATGGCTACACCTTC
CASSLRQGANYGYTF
>.|.|TRBV5-1|TRBJ2-2
TGCGCCAGCAGCGGACTCCCGGGCACCGGGGAGCTGTTTTTT
CASSGLPGTGELFF
>.|.|TRBV28|TRBJ1-5
TGTGCCAGCAGTTTAGTTCCAGGGTTGGGCAATCAGCCCCAGCATTTT
CASSLVPGLGNQPQHF
>TRBD1|.|TRBV5-1|TRBJ2-1
TGCGCCAGCAGCTTCGATCCGGGACAGGGGGCGGATGAGCAGTTCTTC
CASSFDPGQGADEQFF
>.|.|TRBV25-1|TRBJ2-3
TGTGCCAGCAGTGAATATATAGCCTTCGGGAGCACAGATACGCAGTATTTT
CASSEYIAFGSTDTQYF
>.|many|TRBV30|TRBJ2-1
TGTGCCTGGAGTCCCACCGGGACAGTTGCGGGGGAGCAGTTCTTC
CAWSPTGTVAGEQFF
>.|.|TRBV7-6|TRBJ2-7
TGTGCCAGCAGCCCCCGCTCGACGGGGGAGCAGTACTTC
CASSPRSTGEQYF
>.|.|TRBV7-9|TRBJ2-7
TGTGCCAGCAGCCCCCGAGGAGCAGGGGAGAGCTACGAGCAGTACTTC
CASSPRGAGESYEQYF
>.|.|TRBV30|TRBJ1-1
TGTGCCTGGAGTGTAAACAGGAACACTGAAGCTTTCTTT
CAWSVNRNTEAFF
>.|many|TRBV7-9|TRBJ2-5
TGTGCCAGCAGCTTCAAGCGGGCTGGGGAGACCCAGTACTTC
CASSFKRAGETQYF
>.|.|TRBV29-1|TRBJ1-1
TGCAGCGCCCCGGGACACCTGAACACTGAAGCTTTCTTT
CSAPGHLNTEAFF
>TRBD1|many|TRBV29-1|TRBJ2-7
TGCAGCGTTGCTACAGGGGTTGGCTACGAGCAGTACTTC
CSVATGVGYEQYF
>.|.|TRBV15|TRBJ2-2
TGTGCCACCAGCAGCAGGGTGGCCGGGGAGCTGTTTTTT
CATSSRVAGELFF
>TRBD1|few|TRBV7-9|TRBJ1-5
TGTGCCAGCAGCCCGGGACAGGGAAGTCAGCCCCAGCATTTT
CASSPGQGSQPQHF
>TRBD2|few|TRBV29-1|TRBJ2-1
TGCAGCGTTGATTCCTCGCGTCGGGGGGATTACAATGAGCAGTTCTTC
CSVDSSRRGDYNEQFF
>TRBD2|few|TRBV9|TRBJ2-1
TGTGCCAGCAGCTTTCGGACTAGCGGGAACAATGAGCAGTTCTTC
CASSFRTSGNNEQFF
>.|many|TRBV30|TRBJ1-5
TGTGCCTGGAGTGTAGGTCTGGCGAATCAGCCCCAGCATTTT
CAWSVGLANQPQHF
>.|few|TRBV29-1|TRBJ2-7
TGCAGCGTTGCTGAGAACACCTACGAGCAGTACTTC
CSVAENTYEQYF
>.|few|TRBV29-1|TRBJ1-1
TGCAGCGTCGCAGCCCTCCAGAACACTGAAGCTTTCTTT
CSVAALQNTEAFF
>.|.|TRBV18|TRBJ2-1
TGTGCCAGCTCACCACCGACAAGTGAGCAGTTCTTC
CASSPPTSEQFF
>.|few|TRBV23-1|TRBJ1-5
TGCGCCAGCAGTCAATCGCGGGGGGCAGGTCAGCCCCAGCATTTT
CASSQSRGAGQPQHF
>.|many|TRBV7-2|TRBJ2-7
TGTGCCAGCAGCCCCTACGGGGATTTTGACTACGAGCAGTACTTC
CASSPYGDFDYEQYF